Listed here are 25 T cell receptor beta chains from one sample, sequenced in a study of PD-L1 blockade in urothelial cancer. Assay used: immunoSEQ multiplex PCR; TCRdb lists only in-frame clones, some missing. The sample includes more than 50,000 clones, approximately 80% seen only once; the top ten take 3.5% to 4.5%. The sequencing used PBMCs, collected around atezolizumab (anti-PD-L1) treatment. The origin of the receptors is a man in his 70s with urothelial cancer.

V usage is TRBV5-1 and J usage is TRBJ2-3; 10 bases are a match to TRBD1. Germline loops: CDR1 SGHRS, CDR2 YFSETQ. The junction had 11 bases not matched to a gene; V was cut back by 5 bases and J by 5 bases. The CDR3 covers 16 residues. CDR3 in DNA: TGCGCCAGCAGAAGGACCGGGACAGGGGTGCGAGATACGCAGTATTTT. This encodes CASRRTGTGVRDTQYF. The variable domain in full, completed from reference TRBV5-1 and TRBJ2-3, reads KAGVTQTPRYLIKTRGQQVTLSCSPISGHRSVSWYQQTPGQGLQFLFEYFSETQRNKGNFPGRFSGRQFSNSRSEMNVSTLELGDSALYLCASRRTGTGVRDTQYFGPGTRLTVL.

The rearrangement links TRBV15 to TRBJ2-3, with D unclear. Germline V gene sequence: CDR1 LNHNV, CDR2 YYDKDF (reference sequence). The CDR3 runs 14 residues. Trimming shortened V by 0 bases and J by 1 base, and 5 bases separated the two germline ends. The CDR3 loop is CATSRDIGTDTQYF. CDR3 coding DNA: TGTGCCACCAGCAGAGATATCGGCACAGATACGCAGTATTTT.

This rearrangement joins TRBV5-6 to TRBJ2-1; TRBD2 matches at 8 bases. The CDR3 is 11 residues long. V was pared by 4 bases and J by 12 bases, with 3 bases of the junction left unmatched. Per the germline V gene, CDR1 is SGHDT and CDR2 is YYEEEE. The CDR3 loop reads CASSTGGGQFF. The CDR3 DNA reads TGTGCCAGCAGCACCGGGGGGGGGCAGTTCTTC. Full variable domain (rest looked up from reference TRBV5-6 and TRBJ2-1): DAGVTQSPTHLIKTRGQQVTLRCSPKSGHDTVSWYQQALGQGPQFIFQYYEEEERQRGNFPDRFSGHQFPNYSSELNVNALLLGDSALYLCASSTGGGQFFGPGTRLTVL.

V gene TRBV9 combines with J gene TRBJ1-3; no definite D call. The germline gives CDR1 SGDLS, CDR2 YYNGEE. V shed 5 bases and J shed 0 bases, with 12 bases lying between them. This CDR3 is built from 15 residues. CDR3 DNA: TGTGCCAGCAGGCCGACCGGAGACTCTGGAAACACCATATATTTT. Its protein is CASRPTGDSGNTIYF. Complete variable domain (other parts from reference TRBV9 and TRBJ1-3): DSGVTQTPKHLITATGQRVTLRCSPRSGDLSVYWYQQSLDQGLQFLIQYYNGEERAKGNILERFSAQQFPDLHSELNLSSLELGDSALYFCASRPTGDSGNTIYFGEGSWLTVV.

The rearrangement uses TRBV30 and TRBJ2-1; D remains ambiguous. Per germline, CDR1 GTSNPN and CDR2 SVGIG (reference sequence). CDR3 size: 13 residues. V shed 0 bases and J shed 6 bases, with 9 bases lying between them. CDR3 sequence (DNA): TGTGCCTGGAGTGTACGCAGAACCAATGAGCAGTTCTTC. Residues: CAWSVRRTNEQFF.

The rearrangement uses TRBV30 and TRBJ2-5; 7 bases fit TRBD1. Germline loops: CDR1 GTSNPN, CDR2 SVGIG (reference sequence). CDR3 size: 14 residues. V shed 2 bases, J shed 5 bases, and the junction held 8 bases outside the gene matches. The CDR3 is CAWSRGGAEETQYF. DNA of the CDR3: TGTGCCTGGAGTCGAGGGGGCGCCGAGGAGACCCAGTACTTC.

The chain employs TRBV4-2 and TRBJ2-3; D unresolved. The germline V gene has CDR1 LGHNA and CDR2 YNFKEQ. Trimming took off 0 bases at V and 12 bases at J, with 13 bases between the two ends. The CDR3 length is 13 residues. DNA of the CDR3: TGTGCCAGCAGCCAAGACCCCGGGTTGGTTCAGTATTTT. Protein sequence: CASSQDPGLVQYF.

The chain employs TRBV27 and TRBJ1-1; no reliable D call. Germline-derived CDR1 and CDR2 are MNHEY and SMNVEV (reference sequence). V was shortened by 5 bases and J by 0 bases, with 10 bases between the two germline ends. The CDR3 has 14 amino acids. CDR3 sequence reads: CASSQPGMNTEAFF. The CDR3 bases are TGTGCCAGCAGTCAACCAGGAATGAACACTGAAGCTTTCTTT.

The chain combines TRBV7-9 with TRBJ2-7; TRBD1 agrees at 8 bases. This CDR3 spans 15 amino acids. V gave up 2 bases and J gave up 6 bases; unmatched junction bases: 9. Germline CDR1 and CDR2: SEHNR and FQNEAQ (reference sequence). The CDR3 nucleotides are TGTGCCAGCAGCTTAATACAGGGGGGAGTCCGCGAGCAGTACTTC. This gives the protein CASSLIQGGVREQYF.

The chain links TRBV10-3 to TRBJ2-7; perhaps TRBD2 as D (6 bases). The CDR3 extends over 14 amino acids. Germline V lookup: CDR1 ENHRY, CDR2 SYGVKD. Trimming left V 5 bases short and J 0 bases short, with 11 bases between. The CDR3 region is CAISPPGASYEQYF. The CDR3 bases are TGTGCCATCAGTCCCCCGGGAGCCTCCTACGAGCAGTACTTC.

CDR3 sequence: CASASGPNNEQFF. The CDR3 nucleotides are TGTGCCAGCGCGAGCGGGCCGAACAATGAGCAGTTCTTC. The rearrangement joins TRBV11-3 to TRBJ2-1, with D possibly TRBD2 on 6 matching bases. Trimming left V 8 bases short and J 5 bases short, with 13 bases between. Germline V gene data show CDR1 as SGHNT and CDR2 as YENEEA. CDR3 size: 13 residues.

The gene calls are TRBV7-6 and TRBJ2-1; D is unclear. With 5 bases removed from V and 5 bases from J, the gap between germline ends came to 16 bases. The CDR3 consists of 15 residues. Germline CDR1 and CDR2: SGHVS and FNYEAQ. The CDR3 DNA sequence: TGTGCCAGCAGCCACCTCGGGTCTGGCGACAATGAGCAGTTCTTC. Translation gives CASSHLGSGDNEQFF.

The genes are TRBV29-1 and TRBJ2-1, with D possibly being TRBD1 (5 bases). Trimming stripped 4 bases from V and 8 bases from J, with 12 bases between. CDR3 length equals 12 residues. Germline V lookup: CDR1 SQVTM, CDR2 ANQGSEA. The CDR3, as DNA: TGCAGCGTTGGGGTAGGGGCTGATGAGCAGTTCTTC. Its translation: CSVGVGADEQFF.

This rearrangement joins TRBV18 to TRBJ1-4, with TRBD1 matching 9 bases. From germline, CDR1 is KGHSH and CDR2 LQKENI. V gave up 5 bases and J gave up 7 bases; unmatched junction bases: 11. This CDR3 contains 16 residues. The chain's CDR3 is CASSYSPGQGFEKLFF. The CDR3 DNA reads as TGTGCCAGCTCATATTCACCGGGACAGGGATTTGAAAAACTGTTTTTT.

J is TRBJ1-4 and V is TRBV28; D uncertain. V was clipped by 8 bases and J by 6 bases, with 10 bases between them. Looked up from germline, CDR1 is MDHEN and CDR2 is SYDVKM. The CDR3 is made up of 12 amino acids. This CDR3 reads CASLGVDEKLFF. CDR3 bases: TGTGCCAGCCTAGGTGTGGATGAAAAACTGTTTTTT. Complete variable domain (other parts from reference TRBV28 and TRBJ1-4): DVKVTQSSRYLVKRTGEKVFLECVQDMDHENMFWYRQDPGLGLRLIYFSYDVKMKEKGDIPEGYSVSREKKERFSLILESASTNQTSMYLCASLGVDEKLFFGSGTQLSVL.

The J gene is TRBJ2-1, the V gene TRBV11-2; TRBD2 aligns across 7 bases. The CDR3 loop spans 15 amino acids. CDR1 and CDR2 from the germline V gene are SGHAT and FQNNGV. V lost 5 bases to trimming and J lost 4 bases; unmatched junction nucleotides: 8. CDR3 residues: CASSTTSAPYNEQFF. In DNA form, the CDR3 reads TGTGCCAGCAGCACCACTAGCGCGCCTTACAATGAGCAGTTCTTC.

The chain recombines TRBV18 with TRBJ1-5, with a weak D call TRBD1 (5 bases). The length of the CDR3 is 16 residues. Trimming stripped 2 bases from V and 1 base from J, with 12 bases between. Germline V gene sequence: CDR1 KGHSH, CDR2 LQKENI. CDR3 sequence (DNA): TGTGCCAGCTCACCAGAGACAGTCGGGAGCAATCAGCCCCAGCATTTT. Encoded protein: CASSPETVGSNQPQHF.

V is TRBV18 and J is TRBJ2-5, with TRBD2 as a possible D gene (5 bases). The CDR3 length is 15 residues. Germline values: CDR1 KGHSH, CDR2 LQKENI. The ends were cut back, 5 bases at V and 1 base at J, with 14 bases in the middle. The CDR3 region is CASSTVVDSQETQYF. The CDR3 region has the DNA TGTGCCAGCTCAACGGTAGTGGACTCCCAAGAGACCCAGTACTTC.

The chain joins TRBV10-3 to TRBJ1-2; 7 bases match TRBD1. The V segment lost 5 bases and the J segment 8 bases; nucleotides outside the gene matches: 5. CDR1 and CDR2 (germline): ENHRY, SYGVKD. This CDR3 is 12 amino acids long. CDR3 amino acids: CAISTGDLGYTF. The CDR3 DNA sequence: TGTGCCATCAGTACAGGGGATTTGGGCTACACCTTC.

The rearrangement uses TRBV30 and TRBJ1-1; D is perhaps TRBD1 (5 bases). Germline V lookup: CDR1 GTSNPN, CDR2 SVGIG (reference sequence). V dropped 0 bases and J dropped 1 base, with 6 bases sitting between them. The CDR3 is 13 residues long. DNA of the CDR3: TGTGCCTGGAGTGTACAGGCGAACACTGAAGCTTTCTTT. Protein sequence: CAWSVQANTEAFF. The variable domain in full, with the rest retrieved from reference TRBV30 and TRBJ1-1, is SQTIHQWPATLVQPVGSPLSLECTVEGTSNPNLYWYRQAAGRGLQLLFYSVGIGQISSEVPQNLSASRPQDRQFILSSKKLLLSDSGFYLCAWSVQANTEAFFGQGTRLTVV.

V is TRBV25-1 and J is TRBJ2-1; 13 positions agree with TRBD2. Trimming removed 1 base from V and 6 bases from J; junction bases left unmatched: 6. CDR3 length: 17 amino acids. Germline V gene sequence: CDR1 MGHDK, CDR2 SYGVNS. CDR3 coding DNA: TGTGCCAGCAGTGAATTAATCCGGACTAGCGGGAGCAATGAGCAGTTCTTC. This encodes CASSELIRTSGSNEQFF.

The rearrangement joins TRBV21-1 to TRBJ2-7; the DNA was not compared with TRBD1, the D call given in the table. TRBV21-1 is a documented pseudogene. The CDR3 is made up of 15 amino acids. CDR3 DNA: TGTGCCAGCAGCACTACGGCACAGGGAAAGGACGAGCAGTACTTC. Its translation is CASSTTAQGKDEQYF.

The V gene is TRBV19, the J gene TRBJ1-1, with D perhaps matching TRBD1 (5 bases). Germline V gene sequence: CDR1 LNHDA, CDR2 SQIVND (reference sequence). The CDR3 has 14 residues. The CDR3 is CASFTRGSDTEAFF. CDR3 nucleotide sequence: TGTGCGAGTTTTACACGGGGGTCGGACACTGAAGCTTTCTTT.

The chain employs TRBV18 and TRBJ1-2; D is possibly TRBD1 (5 bases). Per the germline V gene, CDR1 is KGHSH and CDR2 is LQKENI. V gave up 2 bases and J gave up 4 bases, with 14 bases separating them. The CDR3 runs to 15 residues. For the CDR3, the DNA is TGTGCCAGCTCACCAAGGGGCAGTGCTGGCTATGGCTACACCTTC. It codes for CASSPRGSAGYGYTF.

The CDR3 here is CSVEDPQGGAFEQYF. CDR3 nucleotides: TGCAGCGTTGAAGATCCCCAGGGGGGAGCCTTTGAGCAGTACTTC. This sequence joins TRBV29-1 and TRBJ2-7; tentative D call: TRBD1 (7 bases). Germline V gene lookup returns CDR1 SQVTM and CDR2 ANQGSEA. The CDR3 is 15 residues long. V shed 0 bases and J shed 7 bases, with 19 bases lying between them.